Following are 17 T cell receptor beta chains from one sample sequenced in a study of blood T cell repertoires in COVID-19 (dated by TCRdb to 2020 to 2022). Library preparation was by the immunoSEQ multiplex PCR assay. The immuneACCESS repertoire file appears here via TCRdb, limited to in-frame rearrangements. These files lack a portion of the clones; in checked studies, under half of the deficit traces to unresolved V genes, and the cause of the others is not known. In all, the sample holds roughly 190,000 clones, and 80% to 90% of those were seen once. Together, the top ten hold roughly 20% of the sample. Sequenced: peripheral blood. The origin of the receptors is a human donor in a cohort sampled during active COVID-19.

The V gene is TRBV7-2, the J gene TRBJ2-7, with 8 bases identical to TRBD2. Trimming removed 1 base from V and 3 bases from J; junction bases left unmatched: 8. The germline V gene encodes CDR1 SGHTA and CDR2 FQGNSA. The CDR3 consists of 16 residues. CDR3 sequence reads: CASSLGGAGEIYEQYF. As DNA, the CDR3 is TGTGCCAGCAGCTTAGGCGGAGCGGGAGAGATCTACGAGCAGTACTTC.

The CDR3 protein is CASGKRDIRTDTQYF. The DNA for the CDR3 is TGTGCCAGCGGGAAGAGGGACATTAGGACAGATACGCAGTATTTT. V is TRBV2 and J is TRBJ2-3; weak D call: TRBD1 (6 bases). V was trimmed by 8 bases and J by 3 bases, leaving 18 bases between them. The CDR3 totals 15 residues. CDR1 is SNHLY, CDR2 FYNNEI, per germline.

CDR3 sequence (DNA): TGCAGCGTTGGTAAGGGGCGCCTATCCTATGGCTACACCTTC. Its translation: CSVGKGRLSYGYTF. The rearrangement uses TRBV29-1 and TRBJ1-2; possibly TRBD1 for D (5 bases). The CDR3 runs 14 residues. The germline V gene has CDR1 SQVTM and CDR2 ANQGSEA. With 4 bases removed from V and 4 bases from J, the gap between germline ends came to 16 bases.

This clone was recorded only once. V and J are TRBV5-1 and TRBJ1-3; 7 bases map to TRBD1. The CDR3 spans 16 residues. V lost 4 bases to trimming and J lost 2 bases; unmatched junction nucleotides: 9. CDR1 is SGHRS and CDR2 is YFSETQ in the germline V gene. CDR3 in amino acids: CASSRAGTEAGNTIYF. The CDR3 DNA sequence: TGCGCCAGCAGCCGGGCCGGGACAGAAGCTGGAAACACCATATATTTT.

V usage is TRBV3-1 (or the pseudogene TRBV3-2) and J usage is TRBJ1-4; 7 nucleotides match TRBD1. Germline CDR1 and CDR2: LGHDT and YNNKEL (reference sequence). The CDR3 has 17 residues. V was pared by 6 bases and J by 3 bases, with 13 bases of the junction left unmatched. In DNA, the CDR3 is TGTGCCAGCAGTGGGATAAGAGGGGGCAGATCTAATGAAAAACTGTTTTTT. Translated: CASSGIRGGRSNEKLFF.

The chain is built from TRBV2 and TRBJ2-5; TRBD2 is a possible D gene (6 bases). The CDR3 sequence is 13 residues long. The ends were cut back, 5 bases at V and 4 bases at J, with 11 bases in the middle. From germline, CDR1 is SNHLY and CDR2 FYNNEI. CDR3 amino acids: CASSFLEGETQYF. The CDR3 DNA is TGTGCCAGCAGTTTTCTGGAGGGAGAGACCCAGTACTTC.

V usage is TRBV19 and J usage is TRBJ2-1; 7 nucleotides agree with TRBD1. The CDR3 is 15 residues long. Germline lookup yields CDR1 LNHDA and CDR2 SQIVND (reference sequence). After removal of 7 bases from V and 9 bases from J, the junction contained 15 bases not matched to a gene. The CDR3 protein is CASTHRDRDFPEQFF. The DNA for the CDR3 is TGTGCCAGTACTCACCGGGACAGAGATTTTCCTGAGCAGTTCTTC. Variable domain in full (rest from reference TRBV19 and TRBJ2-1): DGGITQSPKYLFRKEGQNVTLSCEQNLNHDAMYWYRQDPGQGLRLIYYSQIVNDFQKGDIAEGYSVSREKKESFPLTVTSAQKNPTAFYLCASTHRDRDFPEQFFGPGTRLTVL.

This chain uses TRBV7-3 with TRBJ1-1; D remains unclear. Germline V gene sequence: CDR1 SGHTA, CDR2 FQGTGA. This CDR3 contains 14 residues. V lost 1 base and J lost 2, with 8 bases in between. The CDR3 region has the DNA TGTGCCAGCAGCTTAAATGCAGGAAACACTGAAGCTTTCTTT. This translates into CASSLNAGNTEAFF.

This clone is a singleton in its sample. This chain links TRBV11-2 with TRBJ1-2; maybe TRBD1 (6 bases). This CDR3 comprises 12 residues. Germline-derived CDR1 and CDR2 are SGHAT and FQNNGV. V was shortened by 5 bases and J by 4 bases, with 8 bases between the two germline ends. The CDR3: CASSAGAYGYTF. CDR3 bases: TGTGCCAGCAGCGCAGGGGCCTATGGCTACACCTTC.

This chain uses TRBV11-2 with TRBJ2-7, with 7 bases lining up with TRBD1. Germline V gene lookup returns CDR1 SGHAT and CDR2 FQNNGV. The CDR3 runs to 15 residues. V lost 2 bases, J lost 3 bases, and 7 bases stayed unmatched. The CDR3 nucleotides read TGTGCCAGCAGCTTATTCCGGGACAGAAACTACGAGCAGTACTTC. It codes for CASSLFRDRNYEQYF.

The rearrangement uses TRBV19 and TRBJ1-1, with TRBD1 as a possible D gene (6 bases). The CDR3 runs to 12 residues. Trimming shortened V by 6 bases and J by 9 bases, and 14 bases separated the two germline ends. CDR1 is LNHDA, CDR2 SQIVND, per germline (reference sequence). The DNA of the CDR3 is TGTGCCAGTAGCGGGGGCGGGGGTAAAGCTTTCTTT. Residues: CASSGGGGKAFF.

CDR3 loop: CASSQLVGGEQFF. CDR3 DNA sequence: TGCGCCAGCAGCCAGCTGGTAGGGGGTGAGCAGTTCTTC. The V and J genes are TRBV4-1 and TRBJ2-1; TRBD1 is a possible D gene (6 bases). Germline CDR1 MGHRA, CDR2 YSYEKL. V was pared by 3 bases and J by 9 bases, with 12 bases between. This CDR3 is built from 13 residues.

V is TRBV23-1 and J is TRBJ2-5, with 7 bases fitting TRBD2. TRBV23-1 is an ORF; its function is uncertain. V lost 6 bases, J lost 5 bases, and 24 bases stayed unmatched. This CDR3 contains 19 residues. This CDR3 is CASSAMPPSGGRKEETQYF. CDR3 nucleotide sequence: TGCGCCAGCAGCGCAATGCCCCCCTCGGGCGGGAGAAAGGAGGAGACCCAGTACTTC.

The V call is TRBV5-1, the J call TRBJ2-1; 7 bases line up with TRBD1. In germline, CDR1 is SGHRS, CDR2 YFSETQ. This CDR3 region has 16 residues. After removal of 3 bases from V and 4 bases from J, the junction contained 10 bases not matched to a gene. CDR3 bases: TGCGCCAGCAGCTGGGGGACAGCCCGAAAATACAATGAGCAGTTCTTC. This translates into CASSWGTARKYNEQFF.

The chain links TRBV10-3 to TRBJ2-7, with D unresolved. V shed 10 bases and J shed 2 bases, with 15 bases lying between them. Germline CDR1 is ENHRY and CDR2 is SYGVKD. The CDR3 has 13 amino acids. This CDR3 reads CATTMSPAYEQYV. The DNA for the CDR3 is TGTGCCACTACCATGAGTCCTGCCTACGAGCAGTACGTC.

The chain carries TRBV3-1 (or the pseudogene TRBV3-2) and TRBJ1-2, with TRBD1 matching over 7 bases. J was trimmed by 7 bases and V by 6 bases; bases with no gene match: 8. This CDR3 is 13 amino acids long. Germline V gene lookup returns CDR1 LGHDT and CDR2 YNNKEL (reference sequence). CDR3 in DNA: TGTGCCAGCAGTCGCCAGGGGGATGGTGGCTACACCTTC. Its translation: CASSRQGDGGYTF.

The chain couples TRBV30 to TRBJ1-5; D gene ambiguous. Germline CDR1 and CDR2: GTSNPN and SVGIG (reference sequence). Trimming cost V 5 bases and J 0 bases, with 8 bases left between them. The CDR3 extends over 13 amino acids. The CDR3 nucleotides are TGTGCCTGGGGGAGAAATAGCAATCAGCCCCAGCATTTT. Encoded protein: CAWGRNSNQPQHF. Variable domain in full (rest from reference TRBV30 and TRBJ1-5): SQTIHQWPATLVQPVGSPLSLECTVEGTSNPNLYWYRQAAGRGLQLLFYSVGIGQISSEVPQNLSASRPQDRQFILSSKKLLLSDSGFYLCAWGRNSNQPQHFGDGTRLSIL.